Listed here are 24 T cell receptor beta chains from one sample, sequenced in a study of cytomegalovirus exposure and HLA in healthy donors. PCR primers comprised 60 Vbeta and 13 Jbeta primers. The protocol was immunoSEQ multiplex PCR, while the TCRdb copy is restricted to in-frame clones and leaves out a portion. This sample has 150,000 or so clones; 70% occur once, and the top ten carry around 1.9%. Sequenced material: PBMCs. Receptors were obtained from a woman aged 60-75 years in good health and CMV-seropositive.

This clone was detected only a few times. The chain combines TRBV28 with TRBJ2-7; 12 nucleotides agree with TRBD2. V was clipped by 6 bases and J by 1 base; unmatched bases: 28. This CDR3 comprises 23 residues. Germline V CDR1 and CDR2: MDHEN, SYDVKM. CDR3 DNA: TGTGCCAGCAGCTCGATAATTTGGGCCAGGGACAAAGGGACTAGCGGGCCTTCCTACGAGCAGTACTTC. It codes for CASSSIIWARDKGTSGPSYEQYF.

V is TRBV18 and J is TRBJ1-5; a possible D gene is TRBD1 (6 bases). There are 15 residues in the CDR3. The ends were cut back, 3 bases at V and 2 bases at J, with 11 bases in the middle. Germline assignment: CDR1 KGHSH and CDR2 LQKENI. CDR3 loop: CASSPTGGRNQPQHF. The CDR3 DNA reads as TGTGCCAGCTCACCGACGGGGGGGCGCAATCAGCCCCAGCATTTT.

V gene TRBV11-2 combines with J gene TRBJ2-3; no definite D call. V was clipped by 3 bases and J by 2 bases, with 6 bases between them. CDR1 and CDR2 from the germline V gene are SGHAT and FQNNGV. The CDR3 contains 13 residues. CDR3 nucleotide sequence: TGTGCCAGCAGCTTCCCTTCCACAGATACGCAGTATTTT. Residues: CASSFPSTDTQYF.

This clone was seen only a few times. The genes are TRBV6-6 and TRBJ1-1; TRBD1 is a possible D gene (6 bases). Trimming stripped 4 bases from V and 1 base from J, with 10 bases between. Germline CDR1 MNHNY, CDR2 SVGAGI (reference sequence). The CDR3 is 14 amino acids. CDR3 residues: CASSSGTTNTEAFF. Written as DNA, the CDR3 is TGTGCCAGCAGTTCCGGGACAACGAACACTGAAGCTTTCTTT.

V and J are TRBV28 and TRBJ1-5; D might be TRBD1 (5 bases). This CDR3 has 12 residues. The V gene lost 8 bases and the J gene lost 1 base, with 6 bases spanning the gap. Germline CDR1 and CDR2: MDHEN and SYDVKM. The CDR3 DNA follows: TGTGCCAGCCGGGGGAGCAATCAGCCCCAGCATTTT. It yields the protein CASRGSNQPQHF.

The chain has TRBV28 and TRBJ1-2, with a tentative D call TRBD1 (6 bases). V was trimmed by 3 bases and J by 2 bases, leaving 13 bases between them. Germline V gene lookup returns CDR1 MDHEN and CDR2 SYDVKM. CDR3 length: 15 amino acids. For the CDR3, the DNA is TGTGCCAGCAGTTTGGCCTTAACAGGGAACTATGGCTACACCTTC. Its protein product is CASSLALTGNYGYTF.

CDR3 in DNA: TGTGCCAGCAGTTCCTACGGGACAGGGGGCTACTACGAGCAGTACTTC. It is translated as CASSSYGTGGYYEQYF. J is TRBJ2-7 and V is TRBV28, with 12 bases fitting TRBD1. The CDR3 contains 16 residues. V was pared by 4 bases and J by 3 bases, with 7 bases of the junction left unmatched. Germline V gene data show CDR1 as MDHEN and CDR2 as SYDVKM.

The J gene is TRBJ1-1, the V gene TRBV19; D is unresolved. Per germline, CDR1 LNHDA and CDR2 SQIVND (reference sequence). V lost 6 bases, J lost 2 bases, and 10 bases lay in between. The CDR3 covers 13 residues. In nucleotides, the CDR3 is TGTGCCAGTAGACAGACGGTTAACACTGAAGCTTTCTTT. As protein: CASRQTVNTEAFF.

As concerns this clone: Different DNA sequences within this sample yield the same CDR3. The chain combines TRBV29-1 with TRBJ2-3, with 8 bases fitting TRBD1. The CDR3 is 12 residues long. Germline V lookup: CDR1 SQVTM, CDR2 ANQGSEA. With 6 bases clipped from V and 4 bases from J, the junction kept 3 bases outside the gene matches. The CDR3 DNA sequence: TGCAGCGTCGAACAGGGGGCAGATACGCAGTATTTT. It codes for CSVEQGADTQYF.

This chain links TRBV5-1 with TRBJ2-7; TRBD2 matches at 9 bases. Germline CDR1 is SGHRS and CDR2 is YFSETQ. With V trimmed by 1 base and J by 6 bases, 2 bases remained unmatched. The CDR3 spans 13 residues. Here the CDR3 reads CASSLPTSGEQYF. DNA of the CDR3: TGCGCCAGCAGCTTGCCGACTAGCGGCGAGCAGTACTTC.

V gene TRBV10-3 combines with J gene TRBJ1-2; D remains ambiguous. V lost 1 base, J lost 8 bases, and 11 bases lay in between. CDR1 and CDR2 (germline): ENHRY, SYGVKD. The CDR3 totals 13 residues. The CDR3 bases are TGTGCCATCAGTGAGTGGCTCGGGAGCGGCTACACCTTC. Its translation is CAISEWLGSGYTF.

Only one count was recorded for this clone. The chain links TRBV11-2 to TRBJ1-2, with D perhaps TRBD1 (6 bases). Per germline, CDR1 SGHAT and CDR2 FQNNGV. V lost 5 bases to trimming and J lost 8 bases, with 15 bases between them. CDR3 length: 13 amino acids. The CDR3 DNA reads as TGTGCCAGCAGCCCTACGGCAGGGGAAGGCTACACCTTC. Amino acids: CASSPTAGEGYTF.

The chain combines TRBV28 with TRBJ2-7, with TRBD1 matching 11 bases. Looked up from germline, CDR1 is MDHEN and CDR2 is SYDVKM. The CDR3 has 15 residues. V was clipped by 7 bases and J by 5 bases; unmatched bases: 10. CDR3 residues: CASTLWDRGINEQYF. CDR3 nucleotides: TGTGCCAGCACCCTGTGGGACAGGGGGATCAACGAGCAGTACTTC.

J is TRBJ2-1 and V is TRBV6-4; 10 bases map to TRBD1. This CDR3 comprises 17 residues. CDR1 and CDR2 from the germline V gene are MRHNA and SNTAGT. With V trimmed by 2 bases and J by 5 bases, 9 bases remained unmatched. This CDR3 is CASSDGGQGKVDNEQFF. The CDR3 DNA reads TGTGCCAGCAGTGACGGGGGACAGGGGAAAGTTGACAATGAGCAGTTCTTC.

The chain recombines TRBV28 with TRBJ1-2; D possibly corresponds to TRBD1 (6 bases). CDR1 and CDR2 (germline): MDHEN, SYDVKM. The CDR3 extends over 17 amino acids. V dropped 2 bases and J dropped 2 bases, with 18 bases sitting between them. Here the CDR3 reads CASSLPQTGPVNYGYTF. For the CDR3, the DNA is TGTGCCAGCAGTTTACCACAGACAGGACCTGTAAACTATGGCTACACCTTC.

The chain uses TRBV28 and TRBJ2-1, with 8 nucleotides matching TRBD2. There are 14 residues in the CDR3. Germline-derived CDR1 and CDR2 are MDHEN and SYDVKM. With 5 bases clipped from V and 7 bases from J, the junction kept 7 bases outside the gene matches. CDR3 in DNA: TGTGCCAGCAGTCCCGGGACTAGACCAAATGAGCAGTTCTTC. This sequence encodes CASSPGTRPNEQFF.

This chain uses TRBV29-1 with TRBJ1-1; D gene ambiguous. CDR3 size: 10 residues. The V end lost 4 bases, the J end lost 6 bases, and 6 bases lay between the germline ends. Germline CDR1 and CDR2: SQVTM and ANQGSEA. CDR3 sequence (DNA): TGCAGCGTTGGGCACCCTGAAGCTTTCTTT. Translating gives CSVGHPEAFF.

V is TRBV7-2 and J is TRBJ1-1, with D uncertain. The length of the CDR3 is 12 residues. V was shortened by 5 bases and J by 12 bases, with 16 bases between the two germline ends. CDR1 and CDR2 from the germline V gene are SGHTA and FQGNSA. Here the CDR3 reads CASSPPAWESFF. The CDR3 DNA reads TGTGCCAGCAGCCCCCCTGCTTGGGAGTCTTTCTTT.

CDR3 protein: CASSYRVVGNTIYF. The CDR3 DNA reads TGTGCCAGCAGTTACCGGGTGGTAGGAAACACCATATATTTT. V usage is TRBV28 and J usage is TRBJ1-3; D unclear. V shed 4 bases and J shed 4 bases, with 11 bases lying between them. CDR1 is MDHEN, CDR2 SYDVKM, per germline. This CDR3 has 14 amino acids.

The CDR3 is CASSHMSGQANYGYTF. The CDR3 bases are TGTGCCAGCAGCCACATGTCGGGACAAGCTAACTATGGCTACACCTTC. V and J are TRBV28 and TRBJ1-2; D is perhaps TRBD1 (6 bases). The V end was cut by 6 bases, the J end by 0 bases, with 17 bases between. The CDR3 length is 16 residues. Germline V gene sequence: CDR1 MDHEN, CDR2 SYDVKM.

This chain links TRBV15 with TRBJ1-4; D is unresolved. The CDR3 is made up of 15 amino acids. Germline V gene sequence: CDR1 LNHNV, CDR2 YYDKDF (reference sequence). The ends were cut back, 0 bases at V and 5 bases at J, with 10 bases in the middle. CDR3: CATSRDLRGNEKLFF. The DNA of the CDR3 is TGTGCCACCAGCAGAGATCTCCGGGGAAATGAAAAACTGTTTTTT.

The chain uses TRBV5-1 and TRBJ1-2; D unclear. The CDR3 has 14 amino acids. Germline CDR1 is SGHRS and CDR2 is YFSETQ. V lost 0 bases and J lost 0, with 6 bases in between. The CDR3 coding sequence is TGCGCCAGCAGCTTGGACACTACTAACTATGGCTACACCTTC. Encoded protein: CASSLDTTNYGYTF.

The rearrangement links TRBV11-2 to TRBJ1-2, with D possibly TRBD1 on 6 matching bases. V lost 0 bases and J lost 2, with 13 bases in between. The CDR3 extends over 16 amino acids. Looked up from germline, CDR1 is SGHAT and CDR2 is FQNNGV. The CDR3 nucleotides are TGTGCCAGCAGCTTAGATCCCGACAGGCCCAACTATGGCTACACCTTC. This translates into CASSLDPDRPNYGYTF.

This rearrangement joins TRBV27 to TRBJ1-2; tentatively, D is TRBD1 (6 bases). Germline loops: CDR1 MNHEY, CDR2 SMNVEV (reference sequence). Trimming shortened V by 0 bases and J by 6 bases, and 20 bases separated the two germline ends. The CDR3 is 17 amino acids. The CDR3 nucleotides read TGTGCCAGCAGTTTATCGATTCTCCTTGGACAGAGTGATGGCTACACCTTC. Translated: CASSLSILLGQSDGYTF.